This TCR beta chain was recovered during a study of blood T cells in healthy people across ages. General study results and limits: Donor CMV status was unknown, possibly confounding expanded clonotype changes. A greater number of naive CD4+ cells and higher diversity distinguished long-lived donors from aged donors. The lack of PBMC sorting stopped any conclusive naive versus antigen-experienced comparison.

A note on this clonotype: Its antigen remains unidentified.

Healthy individuals of Caucasian origin from Russia, aged about 6 to 90, served as donors. Primers used in a second PCR of about 7 to 11 cycles were a sample-barcoded 5' primer and a J-beta primer mix. TCRdb reanalysed the 5' RACE reads using MiXCR and keeps one entry per CDR3 protein. The sample gives about 1.6 million distinct CDR3 sequences, around 36% of which show up once; about 11% is in the top ten. Sequences were obtained from blood. This receptor was identified in a woman in her twenties or thirties in good health.

DNA of the CDR3: TGTGCCAGCAGCTTTCTCGGCGGGTACCAAGAGACCCAGTACTTC. It translates to CASSFLGGYQETQYF. This chain links TRBV7-9 with TRBJ2-5; weak D call: TRBD2 (5 bases). V lost 3 bases, J lost 0 bases, and 11 bases lay in between. The germline V gene encodes CDR1 SEHNR and CDR2 FQNEAQ (reference sequence). This CDR3 is built from 15 residues.